The text below deals with one TCR beta chain. CDR3 size: 12 residues. Germline V gives CDR1 SNHLY, CDR2 FYNNEI. Trimming pared 8 bases from V and 2 bases from J, leaving 9 bases between. This specimen belongs to a study of blood T cell repertoires in COVID-19. The overall study: COVID-19 samples from acute and convalescent phases originated in the United States, Italy and Spain.

Original analysis: Amplification of reference gene primers was used by the study to estimate nucleated cell counts. TCRdb keeps only in-frame clones here, not all; method: immunoSEQ multiplex PCR. V and J calls and clone size are copied from that table; D and trimming were computed from the DNA. The table records about 95,000 clones, around 87% of them present only once. Sequenced material: peripheral blood. This chain uses TRBV2 with TRBJ1-1, with a weak D call TRBD1 (5 bases). The TCR was taken from a human donor in a cohort sampled during active COVID-19. In DNA form, the CDR3 reads TGTGCCAGCTTCGGGGGTAACACTGAAGCTTTCTTT. Translated, it gives CASFGGNTEAFF.